This record concerns one TCR beta chain sequence. This CDR3 spans 13 amino acids. Germline CDR1 reads SGHRS; CDR2 reads YFSETQ. With V trimmed by 4 bases and J by 9 bases, 6 bases remained unmatched. With survey level as its setting, the immunoSEQ assay was v3.0. Clones were sequenced by immunoSEQ multiplex PCR, and TCRdb holds only the in-frame ones, with some missing. The table shows 20,000 to 25,000 clones, with less than 85% occurring only once. The record originates from a study of long-term antiretroviral therapy in people with HIV. The chain employs TRBV5-1 and TRBJ1-2, with 10 bases aligning to TRBD1. The clonotype was recovered from a middle-aged man with HIV. The sequenced sample was unsorted PBMCs, obtained around 2.5 years after starting antiretroviral therapy. The CDR3 sequence is CASSPGQGGSYTF. The CDR3 DNA reads as TGCGCCAGCAGCCCAGGACAGGGGGGAAGCTACACCTTC.